Below, 13 T cell receptor beta chains from the same sample are listed, as sequenced in a study of cytomegalovirus exposure and HLA in healthy donors. The assay was immunoSEQ multiplex PCR, and TCRdb's table has in-frame clones only and misses some. The data contain tens of thousands of clones, roughly 94% of them singletons. The sequencing input was PBMCs. Every receptor here comes from a woman aged 18-29 years in good health and CMV-seropositive.

V gene TRBV9 combines with J gene TRBJ1-3, with D possibly being TRBD1 (6 bases). The CDR3 sequence is 16 residues long. Germline values: CDR1 SGDLS, CDR2 YYNGEE. V was clipped by 4 bases and J by 0 bases, with 14 bases between them. This CDR3 reads CASSMGTLSSGNTIYF. CDR3 nucleotide sequence: TGTGCCAGCAGCATGGGGACACTGAGCTCTGGAAACACCATATATTTT. The entire variable domain, with the rest obtained from reference TRBV9 and TRBJ1-3, is as follows: DSGVTQTPKHLITATGQRVTLRCSPRSGDLSVYWYQQSLDQGLQFLIQYYNGEERAKGNILERFSAQQFPDLHSELNLSSLELGDSALYFCASSMGTLSSGNTIYFGEGSWLTVV.

V is TRBV4-1 and J is TRBJ2-1; TRBD2 matches at 7 bases. V shed 1 base, J shed 0 bases, and the junction held 9 bases outside the gene matches. In germline, CDR1 is MGHRA, CDR2 YSYEKL. This CDR3 contains 18 residues. The CDR3 spells CASSQAPSGLLSYNEQFF. The CDR3 DNA reads as TGCGCCAGCAGCCAAGCGCCCTCGGGACTACTCTCCTACAATGAGCAGTTCTTC.

The chain carries TRBV27 and TRBJ1-2; 7 nucleotides agree with TRBD1. Germline CDR1 MNHEY, CDR2 SMNVEV (reference sequence). The CDR3 is made up of 15 amino acids. V trimming: 8 bases; J trimming: 3 bases; junction bases outside the gene matches: 12. The CDR3: CASSSPDRRDYGYTF. CDR3 coding DNA: TGTGCCAGCTCCTCCCCGGACAGGCGAGACTATGGCTACACCTTC.

A single count supports this clone. The chain joins TRBV19 to TRBJ1-2; 9 bases align to TRBD1. Germline assignment: CDR1 LNHDA and CDR2 SQIVND (reference sequence). This CDR3 comprises 17 residues. V lost 9 bases, J lost 9 bases, and 23 bases stayed unmatched. CDR3 loop: CARLIEGQGRKKRSYTF. CDR3 nucleotide sequence: TGTGCCAGACTTATTGAGGGACAGGGTAGAAAGAAGCGAAGCTACACCTTC.

The V and J genes are TRBV5-1 and TRBJ2-5; TRBD2 might be the D (6 bases). Looked up from germline, CDR1 is SGHRS and CDR2 is YFSETQ. The CDR3 runs to 15 residues. V dropped 4 bases and J dropped 5 bases, with 18 bases sitting between them. The CDR3 loop is CASSKVEGSRETQYF. The CDR3 DNA follows: TGCGCCAGCAGCAAAGTGGAGGGGTCCCGGGAGACCCAGTACTTC. The variable domain in full, with the rest retrieved from reference TRBV5-1 and TRBJ2-5, is KAGVTQTPRYLIKTRGQQVTLSCSPISGHRSVSWYQQTPGQGLQFLFEYFSETQRNKGNFPGRFSGRQFSNSRSEMNVSTLELGDSALYLCASSKVEGSRETQYFGPGTRLLVL.

CDR3 protein: CASSFRRTGDYGYTF. The CDR3 DNA reads TGTGCCAGCAGCTTCCGACGGACAGGGGACTATGGCTACACCTTC. V gene TRBV11-3 combines with J gene TRBJ1-2; TRBD1 matches 9 bases. The CDR3 consists of 15 residues. V lost 3 bases to trimming and J lost 3 bases; unmatched junction nucleotides: 5. CDR1 and CDR2 (germline): SGHNT, YENEEA.

The chain links TRBV30 to TRBJ2-7, with 10 bases matching TRBD1. With V trimmed by 2 bases and J by 3 bases, 1 base remained unmatched. The CDR3 contains 13 residues. CDR1 GTSNPN and CDR2 SVGIG come from the germline V gene (reference sequence). The CDR3 nucleotides read TGTGCCTGGAGTCGGGACAGGGGCTACGAGCAGTACTTC. Its translation: CAWSRDRGYEQYF.

V is TRBV30 and J is TRBJ1-1; possibly TRBD1 for D (5 bases). The CDR3 consists of 12 residues. V lost 8 bases and J 9 bases, leaving 19 bases between the germline ends. Germline V gene sequence: CDR1 GTSNPN, CDR2 SVGIG (reference sequence). DNA for the CDR3: TGTGCCCGAACGGGGGGGGGAACCCAAGCTTTCTTT. This codes for CARTGGGTQAFF.

The J gene is TRBJ2-1, the V gene TRBV7-9; no clear D. With 5 bases removed from V and 7 bases from J, the gap between germline ends came to 15 bases. This CDR3 region has 14 residues. Germline values: CDR1 SEHNR, CDR2 FQNEAQ (reference sequence). Here the CDR3 reads CASSATEARNEQFF. In DNA, the CDR3 is TGTGCCAGCAGCGCGACGGAAGCCAGGAATGAGCAGTTCTTC.

V is TRBV29-1 and J is TRBJ1-1; D is unresolved. Trimming stripped 2 bases from V and 0 bases from J, with 10 bases between. CDR1 is SQVTM and CDR2 is ANQGSEA in the germline V gene. This CDR3 region has 14 residues. Here the CDR3 reads CSVEIGRVNTEAFF. Here the CDR3 DNA reads TGCAGCGTTGAAATAGGTCGGGTGAACACTGAAGCTTTCTTT.

The rearrangement links TRBV7-3 to TRBJ1-6; TRBD1 matches at 7 bases. Unmatched junction bases numbered 14, after V lost 5 bases and J lost 10 bases. This CDR3 comprises 16 residues. Per the germline V gene, CDR1 is SGHTA and CDR2 is FQGTGA. The CDR3 nucleotides are TGTGCCAGCAGCGCTGGGACAGCAACATTGGGCTCACCCCTCCACTTT. Its translation is CASSAGTATLGSPLHF.

The chain uses TRBV19 and TRBJ1-2, with a tentative D call TRBD1 (6 bases). The CDR3 is 16 amino acids. CDR1 and CDR2 from the germline V gene are LNHDA and SQIVND (reference sequence). V was cut by 7 bases and J by 2 bases, with 20 bases left in between. In nucleotides, the CDR3 is TGTGCCAGTAAAAATCCCATACAGGGTGAAAACTATGGCTACACCTTC. Translation: CASKNPIQGENYGYTF.

V usage is TRBV11-2 and J usage is TRBJ2-1; maybe TRBD1 (5 bases). CDR1 and CDR2 from the germline V gene are SGHAT and FQNNGV. The CDR3 covers 13 residues. The V end was cut by 4 bases, the J end by 3 bases, with 7 bases between. The CDR3 protein is CASSWGSYNEQFF. The CDR3 region has the DNA TGTGCCAGCAGCTGGGGCAGCTACAATGAGCAGTTCTTC.